A single sample gave rise to the 27 T cell receptor beta chains below, sequenced in a study of cytomegalovirus exposure and HLA in healthy donors. 13 Jbeta primers and 60 Vbeta primers were used for the PCR. Sequencing used immunoSEQ multiplex PCR; TCRdb keeps in-frame clones, though not all of them. The sample lists about 250,000 clones, about 93% occurring once. Sequenced material: PBMCs. These receptors originate from a girl aged 2 to 10 in good health and CMV-seronegative.

The CDR3 nucleotides are TGTGCCAGCAGCCAGTTACTAGCGGGAGATGATGAGCAGTTCTTC. Protein sequence: CASSQLLAGDDEQFF. This chain links TRBV4-2 with TRBJ2-1; 11 nucleotides line up with TRBD2. J gave up 8 bases and V 3 bases, and 6 bases lay outside the gene matches. This CDR3 spans 15 amino acids. Germline V gives CDR1 LGHNA, CDR2 YNFKEQ.

The chain joins TRBV28 to TRBJ1-2; 7 bases map to TRBD1. Germline CDR1 and CDR2: MDHEN and SYDVKM. The V and J ends lost 6 bases and 2 bases, in that order; junction bases with no gene match: 3. The CDR3 is made up of 13 amino acids. The CDR3 nucleotides are TGTGCCAGCAGCTCGGGACAGAACTATGGCTACACCTTC. Residues: CASSSGQNYGYTF.

With regard to this clone: At one end, the junction sequence differs from germline, possibly due to a read error. The gene calls are TRBV7-7 and TRBJ2-2, with D perhaps TRBD2 (5 bases). CDR3 length: 14 residues. Germline CDR1 and CDR2: SSHAT and FNYEAQ (reference sequence). This CDR3 reads CASSLASGTGELFF. The CDR3 bases are TGTGCTAGCAGCTTAGCGTCGGGCACCGGGGAGCTGTTTTTT.

V is TRBV7-2 and J is TRBJ1-1, with D uncertain. Trimming removed 3 bases at V and 1 base at J, with 9 bases between. Germline loops: CDR1 SGHTA, CDR2 FQGNSA. The CDR3 extends over 14 amino acids. The CDR3 loop reads CASSFREENTEAFF. The CDR3 nucleotides read TGTGCCAGCAGCTTTCGGGAGGAGAACACTGAAGCTTTCTTT.

V gene TRBV6-5 combines with J gene TRBJ2-1; 7 bases agree with TRBD2. Looked up from germline, CDR1 is MNHEY and CDR2 is SVGAGI. The CDR3 covers 16 residues. V lost 0 bases to trimming and J lost 5 bases; unmatched junction nucleotides: 7. The CDR3 is CASSYSFSGRNNEQFF. Here the CDR3 DNA reads TGTGCCAGCAGTTACTCCTTTAGCGGGCGTAACAATGAGCAGTTCTTC.

Details on this clone: This CDR3 is also generated by other DNA sequences in the sample. The chain couples TRBV18 to TRBJ1-1, with a weak D call TRBD1 (5 bases). The length of the CDR3 is 14 residues. Germline assignment: CDR1 KGHSH and CDR2 LQKENI. V was pared by 2 bases and J by 3 bases, with 10 bases between. CDR3 amino acids: CASSPLPGDTEAFF. CDR3 DNA: TGTGCCAGCTCACCATTGCCGGGGGACACTGAAGCTTTCTTT. Drawing the rest from reference TRBV18 and TRBJ1-1, the complete variable domain is NAGVMQNPRHLVRRRGQEARLRCSPMKGHSHVYWYRQLPEEGLKFMVYLQKENIIDESGMPKERFSAEFPKEGPSILRIQQVVRGDSAAYFCASSPLPGDTEAFFGQGTRLTVV.

The CDR3 spells CASSLSGFSEAFF. The CDR3 nucleotides read TGTGCCAGCAGTTTATCGGGTTTCTCTGAAGCTTTCTTT. V usage is TRBV28 and J usage is TRBJ1-1; D remains ambiguous. Between the trimmed V and J ends, which lost 1 base and 6 bases, there was a span of 9 bases. Germline V gene lookup returns CDR1 MDHEN and CDR2 SYDVKM. This CDR3 has 13 amino acids.

The chain couples TRBV5-1 to TRBJ2-1, with D tentatively TRBD2 (6 bases). This CDR3 is 15 amino acids long. Germline V lookup: CDR1 SGHRS, CDR2 YFSETQ. Trimming left V 3 bases short and J 0 bases short, with 10 bases between. CDR3 loop: CASSSEGSSYNEQFF. CDR3 coding DNA: TGCGCCAGCAGCTCGGAGGGGAGCTCCTACAATGAGCAGTTCTTC.

The chain recombines TRBV5-5 with TRBJ2-7; 9 bases are a match to TRBD1. This CDR3 is 13 amino acids long. From germline, CDR1 is SGHKS and CDR2 YYEKEE (reference sequence). V trimming: 2 bases; J trimming: 6 bases; junction bases outside the gene matches: 3. For the CDR3, the DNA is TGTGCCAGCAGCTTCCGGACAGGGGCCGAGCAGTACTTC. It codes for CASSFRTGAEQYF.

Written as DNA, the CDR3 is TGTGCCAGCAGTTACGTACAGGGGACTCCCTACGAGCAGTACTTC. Translated, it gives CASSYVQGTPYEQYF. This chain uses TRBV6-5 with TRBJ2-7, with D possibly matching TRBD1 (7 bases). V was shortened by 2 bases and J by 2 bases, with 13 bases between the two germline ends. The CDR3 contains 15 residues. The germline gives CDR1 MNHEY, CDR2 SVGAGI.

The chain links TRBV4-2 to TRBJ2-5, with D possibly matching TRBD2 (5 bases). The better agreement between TRBJ2-7 and the DNA end casts doubt on the J call. The CDR3 sequence is 16 residues long. The germline CDR1 and CDR2 sequences are LGHNA and YNFKEQ. CDR3: CASSQDTGIEYYEQYF. DNA for the CDR3: TGTGCCAGCAGCCAAGACACCGGGATAGAGTACTACGAGCAGTACTTC.

This clone was seen only once. For the CDR3, the DNA is TGTGCCAGTAGTCCAAACGTCGTCGGTTTCAACACTGAAGCTTTCTTT. It yields the protein CASSPNVVGFNTEAFF. The V gene is TRBV19, the J gene TRBJ1-1; D gene unclear. This CDR3 contains 16 residues. The V and J ends lost 5 bases and 2 bases respectively, with 18 bases between them. Germline V CDR1 and CDR2: LNHDA, SQIVND (reference sequence).

The chain joins TRBV19 to TRBJ2-1, with TRBD2 identical over 10 bases. Germline V gene sequence: CDR1 LNHDA, CDR2 SQIVND (reference sequence). The CDR3 consists of 17 residues. With 3 bases clipped from V and 7 bases from J, the junction kept 12 bases outside the gene matches. CDR3 sequence reads: CASSMSRLAGVDNEQFF. DNA for the CDR3: TGTGCCAGTAGTATGAGTCGTCTAGCGGGAGTGGATAATGAGCAGTTCTTC.

The chain recombines TRBV7-8 with TRBJ2-5, with 12 bases aligning to TRBD2. J gave up 2 bases and V 5 bases, and 6 bases lay outside the gene matches. This CDR3 is 16 amino acids long. Per germline, CDR1 SGHVS and CDR2 FQNEAQ. The CDR3 bases are TGTGCCAGCAGCCAACCGACTAGCGGGGGACAAGAGACCCAGTACTTC. Residues: CASSQPTSGGQETQYF. Filled out from reference TRBV7-8 and TRBJ2-5, the complete variable domain reads GAGVSQSPRYKVAKRGQDVALRCDPISGHVSLFWYQQALGQGPEFLTYFQNEAQLDKSGLPSDRFFAERPEGSVSTLKIQRTQQEDSAVYLCASSQPTSGGQETQYFGPGTRLLVL.

Written as DNA, the CDR3 is TGTGCCAGCTCGGGACAGTCGAACACTGAAGCTTTCTTT. This sequence encodes CASSGQSNTEAFF. This chain joins TRBV18 and TRBJ1-1; 7 bases are a match to TRBD1. Looked up from germline, CDR1 is KGHSH and CDR2 is LQKENI. The J segment lost 1 base and the V segment lost 6 bases, leaving 2 bases of the junction unmatched. The CDR3 covers 13 residues.

Of note for this clone: The same CDR3 arises from other DNA sequences in this sample as well. The V call is TRBV14, the J call TRBJ1-3, with D tentatively TRBD1 (5 bases). Germline assignment: CDR1 SGHDN and CDR2 FVKESK. The CDR3 is 14 residues long. Trimming shortened V by 1 base and J by 2 bases, and 6 bases separated the two germline ends. The DNA of the CDR3 is TGTGCCAGCAGCCAAGCGGGGGCTGGAAACACCATATATTTT. Its protein is CASSQAGAGNTIYF.

This chain joins TRBV30 and TRBJ2-5; a possible D gene is TRBD1 (6 bases). V was pared by 3 bases and J by 4 bases, with 15 bases between. The CDR3 is 14 amino acids. Germline V gene lookup returns CDR1 GTSNPN and CDR2 SVGIG (reference sequence). The CDR3 spells CAWRNAQGTETQYF. CDR3 DNA: TGTGCCTGGAGAAACGCACAGGGTACAGAGACCCAGTACTTC.

There are a few counts of this clone. The chain recombines TRBV11-2 with TRBJ2-1, with TRBD2 identical over 15 bases. Germline V CDR1 and CDR2: SGHAT, FQNNGV. The CDR3 is 18 amino acids. The ends lost 1 base at V and 9 bases at J; junction bases unmatched: 10. CDR3 residues: CASSLGKRTSGRDPEQFF. CDR3 coding DNA: TGTGCCAGCAGCTTAGGTAAACGGACTAGCGGGAGGGACCCTGAGCAGTTCTTC.

The chain couples TRBV7-2 to TRBJ2-3; 10 nucleotides agree with TRBD2. With 0 bases clipped from V and 0 bases from J, the junction kept 3 bases outside the gene matches. Germline lookup yields CDR1 SGHTA and CDR2 FQGNSA. This CDR3 contains 17 residues. The CDR3 coding sequence is TGTGCCAGCAGCTTAGCGACTAGCGGGCCTAGCACAGATACGCAGTATTTT. Amino acid sequence: CASSLATSGPSTDTQYF.

This rearrangement joins TRBV19 to TRBJ2-2; D is possibly TRBD2 (7 bases). This CDR3 has 14 amino acids. Germline CDR1 is LNHDA and CDR2 is SQIVND (reference sequence). Trimming took off 5 bases at V and 8 bases at J, with 15 bases between the two ends. The chain's CDR3 is CASSEEGGRGELFF. CDR3 nucleotide sequence: TGTGCCAGTAGTGAAGAGGGGGGGCGGGGGGAGCTGTTTTTT.

The chain couples TRBV14 to TRBJ1-6, with a possible D match to TRBD1 (5 bases). V lost 5 bases and J 7 bases, leaving 12 bases between the germline ends. Germline lookup yields CDR1 SGHDN and CDR2 FVKESK. CDR3 size: 14 residues. The DNA of the CDR3 is TGTGCCAGCAGCGCGACAGATTGGAATTCACCCCTCCACTTT. This encodes CASSATDWNSPLHF.

The CDR3 spells CASSVGDRVNEKLFF. For the CDR3, the DNA is TGTGCCAGCAGCGTTGGGGACAGGGTCAATGAAAAACTGTTTTTT. The chain uses TRBV9 and TRBJ1-4; 9 bases line up with TRBD1. From germline, CDR1 is SGDLS and CDR2 YYNGEE. The CDR3 runs to 15 residues. V was clipped by 2 bases and J by 5 bases; unmatched bases: 4.

The rearrangement uses TRBV7-9 and TRBJ2-3, with TRBD2 matching over 8 bases. CDR1 SEHNR and CDR2 FQNEAQ come from the germline V gene (reference sequence). Trimming took 4 bases from V and 1 from J; bases not matched to a gene: 7. The CDR3 totals 16 residues. CDR3 loop: CASSSIRSGGTDTQYF. DNA of the CDR3: TGTGCCAGCAGCTCTATACGTAGCGGGGGCACAGATACGCAGTATTTT.

CDR3: CASSPGTQRTSDTQYF. Here the CDR3 DNA reads TGTGCCAGCTCACCGGGGACACAAAGAACGTCAGATACGCAGTATTTT. The V and J genes are TRBV18 and TRBJ2-3; a weak D match, TRBD1 (6 bases). Trimming took 3 bases from V and 4 from J, leaving 17 bases between them. The CDR3 contains 16 residues. The V gene's germline CDR1 is KGHSH and CDR2 LQKENI.

This rearrangement joins TRBV18 to TRBJ2-5, with D tentatively TRBD1 (6 bases). Trimming shortened V by 6 bases and J by 4 bases, and 15 bases separated the two germline ends. Germline V gene lookup returns CDR1 KGHSH and CDR2 LQKENI. The CDR3 runs to 14 residues. The CDR3 bases are TGTGCCAGCTCCCAAGGACAGTCCCTAGAGACCCAGTACTTC. It is translated as CASSQGQSLETQYF.

V is TRBV5-1 and J is TRBJ1-2, with 8 nucleotides matching TRBD1. The CDR3 covers 14 residues. Germline V gene sequence: CDR1 SGHRS, CDR2 YFSETQ. With V trimmed by 7 bases and J by 4 bases, 9 bases remained unmatched. The CDR3, as DNA: TGCGCCAGCGGGCAGGGGGCTACCTCCTATGGCTACACCTTC. Protein product: CASGQGATSYGYTF.

This chain joins TRBV19 and TRBJ1-5; unclear D gene. V was pared by 5 bases and J by 4 bases, with 12 bases between. Looked up from germline, CDR1 is LNHDA and CDR2 is SQIVND (reference sequence). The CDR3 consists of 14 residues. For the CDR3, the DNA is TGTGCCAGTAGTGGCATGGCAGGAAATCAGCCCCAGCATTTT. It yields the protein CASSGMAGNQPQHF.